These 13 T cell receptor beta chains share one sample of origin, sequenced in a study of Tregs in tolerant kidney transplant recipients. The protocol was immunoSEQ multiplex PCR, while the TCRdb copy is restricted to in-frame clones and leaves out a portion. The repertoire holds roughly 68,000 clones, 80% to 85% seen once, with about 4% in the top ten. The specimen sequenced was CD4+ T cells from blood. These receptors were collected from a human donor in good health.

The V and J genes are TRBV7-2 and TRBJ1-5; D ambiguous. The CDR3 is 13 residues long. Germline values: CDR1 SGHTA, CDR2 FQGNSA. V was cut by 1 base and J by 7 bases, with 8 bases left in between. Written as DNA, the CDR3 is TGTGCCAGCAGCTTAGAAAGGAGACAGCCCCAGCATTTT. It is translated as CASSLERRQPQHF.

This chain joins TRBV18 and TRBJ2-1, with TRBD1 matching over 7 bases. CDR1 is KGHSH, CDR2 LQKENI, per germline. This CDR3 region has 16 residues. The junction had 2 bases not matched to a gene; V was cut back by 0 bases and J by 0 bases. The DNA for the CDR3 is TGTGCCAGCTCACCACCGGGACAGAGCTCCTACAATGAGCAGTTCTTC. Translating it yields CASSPPGQSSYNEQFF. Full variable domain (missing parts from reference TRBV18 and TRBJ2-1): NAGVMQNPRHLVRRRGQEARLRCSPMKGHSHVYWYRQLPEEGLKFMVYLQKENIIDESGMPKERFSAEFPKEGPSILRIQQVVRGDSAAYFCASSPPGQSSYNEQFFGPGTRLTVL.

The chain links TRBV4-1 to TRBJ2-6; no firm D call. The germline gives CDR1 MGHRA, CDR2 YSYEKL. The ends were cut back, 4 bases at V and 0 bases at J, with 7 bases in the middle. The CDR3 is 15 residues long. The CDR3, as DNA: TGCGCCAGCAGCCGGACGGACTCTGGGGCCAACGTCCTGACTTTC. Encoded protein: CASSRTDSGANVLTF.

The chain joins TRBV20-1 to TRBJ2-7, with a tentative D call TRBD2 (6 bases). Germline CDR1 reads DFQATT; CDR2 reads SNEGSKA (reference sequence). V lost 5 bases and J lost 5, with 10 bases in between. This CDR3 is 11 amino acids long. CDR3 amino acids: CSALRLDEQYF. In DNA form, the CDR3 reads TGCAGTGCTCTGCGACTAGACGAGCAGTACTTC.

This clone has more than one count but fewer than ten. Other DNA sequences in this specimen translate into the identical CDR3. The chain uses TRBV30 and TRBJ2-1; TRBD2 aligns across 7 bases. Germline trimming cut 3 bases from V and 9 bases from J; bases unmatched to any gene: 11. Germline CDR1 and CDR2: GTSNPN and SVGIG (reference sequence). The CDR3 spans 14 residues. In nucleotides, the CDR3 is TGTGCCTGGAGGGGTGGCGGGTCGGGGGGTGAGCAGTTCTTC. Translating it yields CAWRGGGSGGEQFF. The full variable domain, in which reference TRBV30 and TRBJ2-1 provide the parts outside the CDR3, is SQTIHQWPATLVQPVGSPLSLECTVEGTSNPNLYWYRQAAGRGLQLLFYSVGIGQISSEVPQNLSASRPQDRQFILSSKKLLLSDSGFYLCAWRGGGSGGEQFFGPGTRLTVL.

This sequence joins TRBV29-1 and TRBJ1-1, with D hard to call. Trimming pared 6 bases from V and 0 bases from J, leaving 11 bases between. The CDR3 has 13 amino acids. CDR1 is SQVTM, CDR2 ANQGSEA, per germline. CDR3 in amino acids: CSVSGVLNTEAFF. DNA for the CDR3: TGCAGCGTATCTGGGGTGTTGAACACTGAAGCTTTCTTT.

DNA for the CDR3: TGTGCCAGCAGGATGGGACTAGCGGCCTACAATGAGCAGTTCTTC. This codes for CASRMGLAAYNEQFF. This chain links TRBV2 with TRBJ2-1, with 11 bases that match TRBD2. CDR3 length: 15 residues. CDR1 and CDR2 (germline): SNHLY, FYNNEI. The V and J ends lost 6 bases and 2 bases, in that order; junction bases with no gene match: 3.

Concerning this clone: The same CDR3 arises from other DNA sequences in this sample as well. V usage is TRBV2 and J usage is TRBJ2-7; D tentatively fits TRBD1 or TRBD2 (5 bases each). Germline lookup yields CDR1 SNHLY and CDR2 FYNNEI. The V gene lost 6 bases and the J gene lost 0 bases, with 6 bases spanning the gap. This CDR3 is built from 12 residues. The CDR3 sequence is CASRGRSYEQYF. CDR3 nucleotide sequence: TGTGCCAGCAGGGGACGCTCCTACGAGCAGTACTTC.

CDR3 sequence: CASSLSRRNEKLFF. CDR3 DNA: TGTGCCAGTAGCCTATCGAGGCGTAATGAAAAACTGTTTTTT. The chain uses TRBV19 and TRBJ1-4; D is unclear. This CDR3 comprises 14 residues. Trimming took off 6 bases at V and 4 bases at J, with 12 bases between the two ends. Germline CDR1 reads LNHDA; CDR2 reads SQIVND (reference sequence).

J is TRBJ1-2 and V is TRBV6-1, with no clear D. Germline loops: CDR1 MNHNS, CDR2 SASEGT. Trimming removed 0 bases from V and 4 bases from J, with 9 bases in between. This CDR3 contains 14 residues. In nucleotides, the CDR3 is TGTGCCAGCAGTGAAGCGCTTGGCCCCTATGGCTACACCTTC. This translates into CASSEALGPYGYTF.

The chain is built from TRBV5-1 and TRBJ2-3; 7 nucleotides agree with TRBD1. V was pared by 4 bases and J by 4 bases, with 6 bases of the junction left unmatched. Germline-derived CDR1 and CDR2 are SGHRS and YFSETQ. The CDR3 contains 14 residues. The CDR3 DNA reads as TGCGCCAGCAGCCCCCGGGACAGATCAGATACGCAGTATTTT. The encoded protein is CASSPRDRSDTQYF.

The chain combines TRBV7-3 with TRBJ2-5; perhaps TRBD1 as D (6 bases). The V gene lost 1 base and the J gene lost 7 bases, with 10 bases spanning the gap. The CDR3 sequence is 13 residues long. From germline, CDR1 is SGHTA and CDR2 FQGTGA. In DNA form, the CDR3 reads TGTGCCAGCAGCTTAATGGGGGCGGGGACCCAGTACTTC. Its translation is CASSLMGAGTQYF.

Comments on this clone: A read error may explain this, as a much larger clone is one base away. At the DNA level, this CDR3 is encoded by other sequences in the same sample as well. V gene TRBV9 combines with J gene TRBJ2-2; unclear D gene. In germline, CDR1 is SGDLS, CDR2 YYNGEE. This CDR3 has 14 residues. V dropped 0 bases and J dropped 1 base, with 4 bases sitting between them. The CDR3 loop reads CASSVAGNTGELFF. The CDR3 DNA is TGTGCCAGCAGCGTAGCGGGGAACACCGGGGAGCTGTTTTTT.